This TCR beta chain is drawn from a study of CD8 T cells in Susac syndrome. An input of 0.5 to 1 ug of RNA was subjected to reverse transcription using random hexamers. TCRdb independently ran MiXCR on the immunoSEQ multiplex PCR reads; one entry per CDR3 protein. This sample yields 150,000 or so distinct CDR3 sequences, of which just under 95% are seen a single time; more than 0.14% belongs to the top ten. CDR1 is SGDLS, CDR2 YYNGEE, per germline. The CDR3 loop spans 16 amino acids. V lost 0 bases to trimming and J lost 5 bases; unmatched junction nucleotides: 11. The sequenced sample consisted of CD4+ T cells from PBMCs. The V and J genes are TRBV9 and TRBJ2-7; 7 bases are a match to TRBD2. This receptor was taken from a human donor with Susac syndrome. The CDR3 loop is CASSVGLRESENEQYF. CDR3 nucleotides: TGTGCCAGCAGCGTAGGCCTGCGGGAGAGCGAAAACGAGCAGTACTTC.